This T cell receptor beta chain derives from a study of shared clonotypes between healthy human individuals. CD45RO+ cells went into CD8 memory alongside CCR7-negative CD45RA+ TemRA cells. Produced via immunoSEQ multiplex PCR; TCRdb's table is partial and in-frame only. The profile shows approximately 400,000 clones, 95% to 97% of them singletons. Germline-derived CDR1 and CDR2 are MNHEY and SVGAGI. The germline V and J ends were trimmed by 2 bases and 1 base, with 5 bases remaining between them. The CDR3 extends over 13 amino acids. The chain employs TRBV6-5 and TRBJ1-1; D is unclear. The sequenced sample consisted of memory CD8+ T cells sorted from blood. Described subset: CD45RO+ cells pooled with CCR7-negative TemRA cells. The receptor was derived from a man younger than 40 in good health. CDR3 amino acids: CASSYPGNTEAFF. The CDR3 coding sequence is TGTGCCAGCAGTTACCCAGGGAACACTGAAGCTTTCTTT.